Listed below are T cell receptor beta chains from one sample, sequenced in a study of shared clonotypes between healthy human individuals. The protocol was immunoSEQ multiplex PCR, while the TCRdb copy is restricted to in-frame clones and leaves out a portion. The sample has around 2.5 million clones, 93% seen once. Sample: naive CD4+ T cells from PBMCs. Receptors were obtained from a man younger than 35 in good health. Some clones in this sample may be carry-over from other donors' samples. Each CDR3 is given with its conserved first and last residue. A D gene is named only where the DNA matches it firmly. Not every row has a clone size; where given, it reads once, few, many or a size class.

cdr3_nt cdr3_aa d_call clone_size j_call v_call
TGTGCCTGGGGGGACAGAGTGAACACTGAAGCTTTCTTT CAWGDRVNTEAFF TRBD1 few TRBJ1-1 TRBV30
TGTGCCAGCAGCTTTCGGCTAGCGGGAGATGTCTACAATGAGCAGTTCTTC CASSFRLAGDVYNEQFF TRBD2 NA TRBJ2-1 TRBV11-1
TGTGCCAGCAGTGAAGCGCGGTCCCTTTCTTTTAGCACAGATACGCAGTATTTT CASSEARSLSFSTDTQYF NA NA TRBJ2-3 TRBV2
TGTGCCAGCAGCTCCCAATCCTTTTCGTACGAGCAGTACTTC CASSSQSFSYEQYF NA NA TRBJ2-7 TRBV7-8
TGTGCCAGTAGCGATGCAGGGAGAACTGGGGCCAACGTCCTGACTTTC CASSDAGRTGANVLTF NA NA TRBJ2-6 TRBV19
TGTGCCAGCAGCCAGACCTCTAGCGGTGGAGAGACCCAGTACTTC CASSQTSSGGETQYF TRBD2 NA TRBJ2-5 TRBV7-3
TGTGCCAGCAGCTTAGCTAGCAGTTACACAGATACGCAGTATTTT CASSLASSYTDTQYF NA NA TRBJ2-3 TRBV7-2
TGTGCCAGCAGTGATCGGGACAGATTGAACACTGAAGCTTTCTTT CASSDRDRLNTEAFF TRBD1 NA TRBJ1-1 TRBV6-1
TGTGCCAGCACCATTAGGCAGTCCCAGAAGCCCCAGCATTTT CASTIRQSQKPQHF NA NA TRBJ1-5 TRBV28
TGCGCCAGCAGCTTGGAGGGATTAGGATCCTACAATGAGCAGTTCTTC CASSLEGLGSYNEQFF NA NA TRBJ2-1 TRBV5-1
TGTGCCATCAGTGACCCACCGACAGGGGTCGGAGGCTACACCTTC CAISDPPTGVGGYTF TRBD1 NA TRBJ1-2 TRBV10-3
TGTGCCAGCAGCCTCGGGGGAAACACCATATATTTT CASSLGGNTIYF NA once TRBJ1-3 TRBV28
TGTGCCAGTAGTATAAGCGGGAGTTTATACGAGCAGTACTTC CASSISGSLYEQYF TRBD2 NA TRBJ2-7 TRBV19
TGCGCCAGCAGCCTGGGGACTGGAGAAGGAGGGCAGTACTTC CASSLGTGEGGQYF NA NA TRBJ2-7 TRBV4-1
TGTGCCAGCAGCTTAGTCCCCGCCGGTTTGGTGCGCACTGAAGCTTTCTTT CASSLVPAGLVRTEAFF NA NA TRBJ1-1 TRBV7-8
TGTGCCAGCAGCGTGAAGGACCCCGCGAATGAAAAACTGTTTTTT CASSVKDPANEKLFF NA NA TRBJ1-4 TRBV5-4
TGTGCCAGCAGCTTACCCTGGGGCAGACCAACTAATGAAAAACTGTTTTTT CASSLPWGRPTNEKLFF NA NA TRBJ1-4 TRBV7-9
TGTGCCAGCAGCGGGACAATGAACACTGAAGCTTTCTTT CASSGTMNTEAFF NA NA TRBJ1-1 TRBV11-2
TGCGCCAGCAGCTTCGGGGGGAACACTGAAGCTTTCTTT CASSFGGNTEAFF NA few TRBJ1-1 TRBV5-1
TGTGCCAGCAGCCTCCTAGCGGGAGGAAGGGAGCAGTTCTTC CASSLLAGGREQFF TRBD2 once TRBJ2-1 TRBV7-3
TGTGCCAGCAGTTTCATAGGGGTCGGCTATGGCTACACCTTC CASSFIGVGYGYTF NA once TRBJ1-2 TRBV28
TGCGCCAGCAGCCTCCGCCCACTGCCGTCCCAGGCCATATACGAGCAGTACTTC CASSLRPLPSQAIYEQYF NA NA TRBJ2-7 TRBV5-1
TGTGCCATCAGTGATAGCGGGAGGGCCTACGAGCAGTACTTC CAISDSGRAYEQYF TRBD2 NA TRBJ2-7 TRBV10-3
TGTGCCATCGGGGGTACAGGGGCAAATCAGCCCCAGCATTTT CAIGGTGANQPQHF TRBD1 NA TRBJ1-5 TRBV10-3
TGTGCCAGCAGCCAAGACCTTTTGGGCGGGCCCTACAATGAGCAGTTCTTC CASSQDLLGGPYNEQFF NA once TRBJ2-1 TRBV14
TGTGCCAGCAGTTTAATCCAAGGCGGGGGGGAGACCCAGTACTTC CASSLIQGGGETQYF TRBD2 NA TRBJ2-5 TRBV28
TGTGCCAGCAGTTTACGAGGGACTGGGCCTAGGGAGACCCAGTACTTC CASSLRGTGPRETQYF NA NA TRBJ2-5 TRBV28
TGTGCCAGCAGCGCAGGTGCCTATAGCAATCAGCCCCAGCATTTT CASSAGAYSNQPQHF NA NA TRBJ1-5 TRBV6-5
TGTGCCAGCAGCGTAGATTGGGCCCCCGGGGAGCTGTTTTTT CASSVDWAPGELFF NA NA TRBJ2-2 TRBV9
TGCGCCAGCAGCCAAGAGTTGCAGGCCGGGACAGGGGGTTCACCCCTCCACTTT CASSQELQAGTGGSPLHF TRBD1 NA TRBJ1-6 TRBV4-3
TGTGCCAGCAGCTCTCACAGTGGAAACACCATATATTTT CASSSHSGNTIYF NA NA TRBJ1-3 TRBV7-9
TGTGCCAGCAGCCAAAACAGGGGGCTCTCCTACGAGCAGTACTTC CASSQNRGLSYEQYF TRBD1 NA TRBJ2-7 TRBV16
TGTGCCAGCAGTGTATCACAGGGGTACGAGCAGTACTTC CASSVSQGYEQYF TRBD1 NA TRBJ2-7 TRBV6-1
TGCGCCAGCAGCCAAGTATGGGCAGGGCCCCTGCAATGGGGCAATGAGCAGTTCTTC CASSQVWAGPLQWGNEQFF NA NA TRBJ2-1 TRBV4-3
TGTGCCAGCAGCTCTAATGAAAAACTGTTTTTT CASSSNEKLFF NA NA TRBJ1-4 TRBV11-2
TGTGCCAGCAGTTTGGCCGGGACAGTGAACACTGAAGCTTTCTTT CASSLAGTVNTEAFF TRBD1 NA TRBJ1-1 TRBV27
TGCGCCAGCAGACGTCGACAGGAGTCCCCAGATACGCAGTATTTT CASRRRQESPDTQYF NA NA TRBJ2-3 TRBV4-1
TGCAGGTGTAATGATGGCTATGGCTACACCTTC CRCNDGYGYTF NA NA TRBJ1-2 TRBV20-1
TGTGCCAGCAGCTTAGCGTGGGGACAGGGGGCGGCCTACGAGCAGTACTTC CASSLAWGQGAAYEQYF TRBD1 NA TRBJ2-7 TRBV7-8
TGTGCCAGCAGTGGGGATGAAAAACTGTTTTTT CASSGDEKLFF NA NA TRBJ1-4 TRBV28
TGTGCCAGAGGGACAGGAACTAAAGAGACCCAGTACTTC CARGTGTKETQYF TRBD1 NA TRBJ2-5 TRBV2
TGTGCCAGCAGCTTAAGACAGGGGGCACGTCAGACCCAGTACTTC CASSLRQGARQTQYF TRBD1 NA TRBJ2-5 TRBV5-6
TGTGCCAGCAGCTTCCGCGGTCCTTACAATGAGCAGTTCTTC CASSFRGPYNEQFF NA NA TRBJ2-1 TRBV5-8
TGTGCCAGCAGTGAAGGCGGGACAGGGACCTACGAGCAGTACTTC CASSEGGTGTYEQYF TRBD1 once TRBJ2-7 TRBV6-1
TGCGCCAGCAGCCAATGGTTGAATCTCCAAGAGACCCAGTACTTC CASSQWLNLQETQYF NA NA TRBJ2-5 TRBV4-3
TGCGCCAGCAGCCAAGTTAGGGGGGCTATAGCCAAAAACATTCAGTACTTC CASSQVRGAIAKNIQYF NA NA TRBJ2-4 TRBV4-1
TGTGCCAGCAGCTTCGGCGGGTCGTACCAAGAGACCCAGTACTTC CASSFGGSYQETQYF NA NA TRBJ2-5 TRBV5-8
TGTGCCAGCAGTGGGTGGACAGCCTACAATGAGCAGTTCTTC CASSGWTAYNEQFF NA NA TRBJ2-1 TRBV25-1
TGTGCCAGCAGTGCACACCGGGGACAGGGGACCTACGAGCAGTACTTC CASSAHRGQGTYEQYF TRBD1 NA TRBJ2-7 TRBV28
TGTGCCAGCAGCTTAGGCCCGGGCCGTAACAAAGAGACCCAGTACTTC CASSLGPGRNKETQYF NA NA TRBJ2-5 TRBV7-9
TGCGCCAGCAGCCCGAGGGACTCCCCCTCAGATACGCAGTATTTT CASSPRDSPSDTQYF NA once TRBJ2-3 TRBV5-1
TGCGCCAGCAGCTTGGTTGGCGGGGCAGACACTGAAGCTTTCTTT CASSLVGGADTEAFF NA NA TRBJ1-1 TRBV5-1
TGTGCCAGCAGCTTTGGACTCACAGATACGCAGTATTTT CASSFGLTDTQYF NA NA TRBJ2-3 TRBV11-3
TGTGCCAGCAGCTTGGTAGCCGGGACAGGGGCCTACGAGCAGTACTTC CASSLVAGTGAYEQYF TRBD1 once TRBJ2-7 TRBV5-4
TGTGCCAGTAGTATTGGCAGAAATCAGCCCCAGCATTTT CASSIGRNQPQHF NA NA TRBJ1-5 TRBV19
TGTGCCAGCAGTGCCTCTGACAGGGAAGCTTTCTTT CASSASDREAFF NA once TRBJ1-1 TRBV28
TGCGCCAGCAGCATTTCGGCTCTTACAGGCTACTACGAGCAGTACTTC CASSISALTGYYEQYF NA NA TRBJ2-7 TRBV5-1
TGTGCCAGTACCAGGGACGGGAGCTCCTACGAGCAGTACTTC CASTRDGSSYEQYF NA NA TRBJ2-7 TRBV19
TGTGCCAGCAGCGTAGGGAACGGAAGAGGAAACACCATATATTTT CASSVGNGRGNTIYF NA NA TRBJ1-3 TRBV9
TGTGCCTGGGGATGGGAACGGCCACGAGGCTACACCTTC CAWGWERPRGYTF NA NA TRBJ1-2 TRBV30